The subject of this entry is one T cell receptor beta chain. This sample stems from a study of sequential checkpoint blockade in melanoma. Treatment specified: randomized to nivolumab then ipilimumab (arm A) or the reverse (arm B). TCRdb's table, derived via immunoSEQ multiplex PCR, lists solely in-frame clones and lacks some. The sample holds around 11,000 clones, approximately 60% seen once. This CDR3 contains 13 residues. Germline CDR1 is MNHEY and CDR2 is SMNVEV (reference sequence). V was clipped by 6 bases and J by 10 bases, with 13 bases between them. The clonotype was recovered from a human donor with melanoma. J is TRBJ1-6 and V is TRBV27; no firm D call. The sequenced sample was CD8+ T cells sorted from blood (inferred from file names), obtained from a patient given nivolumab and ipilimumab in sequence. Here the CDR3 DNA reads TGTGCCAGCAGCCTAATCATTCGCTCACCCCTCCACTTT. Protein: CASSLIIRSPLHF.